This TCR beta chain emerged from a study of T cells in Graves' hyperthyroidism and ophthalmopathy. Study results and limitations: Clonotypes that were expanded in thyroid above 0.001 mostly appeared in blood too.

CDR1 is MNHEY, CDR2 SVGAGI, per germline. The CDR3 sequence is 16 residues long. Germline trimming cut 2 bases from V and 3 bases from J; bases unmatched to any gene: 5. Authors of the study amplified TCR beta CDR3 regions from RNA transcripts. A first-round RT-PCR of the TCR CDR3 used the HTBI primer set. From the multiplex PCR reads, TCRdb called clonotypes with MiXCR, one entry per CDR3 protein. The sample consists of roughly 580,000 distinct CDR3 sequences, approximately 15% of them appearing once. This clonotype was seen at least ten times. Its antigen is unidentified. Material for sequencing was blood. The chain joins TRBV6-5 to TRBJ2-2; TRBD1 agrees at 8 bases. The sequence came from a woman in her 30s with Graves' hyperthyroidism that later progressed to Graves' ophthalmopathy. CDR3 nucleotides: TGTGCCAGCAGTTACCTGGGCAGGGGGCACACCGGGGAGCTGTTTTTT. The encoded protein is CASSYLGRGHTGELFF.